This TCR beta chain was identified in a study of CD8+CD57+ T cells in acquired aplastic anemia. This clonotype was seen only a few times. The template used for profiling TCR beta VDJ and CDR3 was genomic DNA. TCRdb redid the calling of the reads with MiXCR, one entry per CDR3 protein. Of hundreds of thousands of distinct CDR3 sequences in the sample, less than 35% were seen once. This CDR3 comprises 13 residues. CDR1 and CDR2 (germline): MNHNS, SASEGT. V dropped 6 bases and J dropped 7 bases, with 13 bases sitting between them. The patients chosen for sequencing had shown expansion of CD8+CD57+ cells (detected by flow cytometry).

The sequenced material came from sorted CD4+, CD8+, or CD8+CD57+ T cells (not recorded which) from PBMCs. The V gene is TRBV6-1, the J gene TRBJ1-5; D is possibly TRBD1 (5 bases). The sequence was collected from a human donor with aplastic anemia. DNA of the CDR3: TGTGCCAGCAGCTGGACACCGGGACAGCCCCAGCATTTT. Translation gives CASSWTPGQPQHF.